This TCR beta chain was profiled in a study of T cell responses to AZD1222 COVID-19 vaccine. Overall study results and limits: Just a handful of AZD1222 recipients tested seropositive at baseline. Along spike, vaccine-associated CD4 TCRs were found throughout, with dominance at 160-218 and 743-854.

This clone was detected only once. Its specificity is not known. Germline CDR1 SGHAT, CDR2 FQNNGV. V gave up 0 bases and J gave up 5 bases, with 7 bases separating them. This CDR3 has 13 residues. Generated by immunoSEQ multiplex PCR, the TCRdb table keeps only in-frame clones and is missing some. The sample yields 75,000 to 95,000 clones, roughly 87% seen once. The chain carries TRBV11-2 and TRBJ1-2; D is uncertain. The sequence was obtained from an adult who received the AZD1222 COVID-19 vaccine. Sequencing was performed on peripheral blood, taken 28 days after the second AZD1222 dose. DNA for the CDR3: TGTGCCAGCAGCTTAGAGGTCACGTATGGCTACACCTTC. This codes for CASSLEVTYGYTF.